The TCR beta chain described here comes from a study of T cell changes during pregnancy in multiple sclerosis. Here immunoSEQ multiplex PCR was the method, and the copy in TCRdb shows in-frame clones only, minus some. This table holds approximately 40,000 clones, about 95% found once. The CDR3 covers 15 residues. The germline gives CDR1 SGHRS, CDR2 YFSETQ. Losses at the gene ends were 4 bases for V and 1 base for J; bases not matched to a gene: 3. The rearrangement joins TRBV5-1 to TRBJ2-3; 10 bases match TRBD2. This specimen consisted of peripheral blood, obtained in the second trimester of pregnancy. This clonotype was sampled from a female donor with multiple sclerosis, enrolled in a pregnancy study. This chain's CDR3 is CASSLSGRGTDTQYF. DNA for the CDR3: TGCGCCAGCAGCCTCAGCGGGAGGGGCACAGATACGCAGTATTTT.